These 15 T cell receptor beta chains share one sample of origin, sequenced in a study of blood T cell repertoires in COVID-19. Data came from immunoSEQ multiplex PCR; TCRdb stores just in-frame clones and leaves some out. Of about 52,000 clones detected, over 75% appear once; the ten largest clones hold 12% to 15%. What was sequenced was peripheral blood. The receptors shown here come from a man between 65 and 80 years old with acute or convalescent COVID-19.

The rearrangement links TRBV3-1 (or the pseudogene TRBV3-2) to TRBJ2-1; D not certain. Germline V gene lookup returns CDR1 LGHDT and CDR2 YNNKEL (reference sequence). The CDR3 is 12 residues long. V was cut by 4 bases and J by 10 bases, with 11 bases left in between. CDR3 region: CASSPDSEEQFF. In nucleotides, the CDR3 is TGTGCCAGCAGCCCTGACTCTGAGGAGCAGTTCTTC.

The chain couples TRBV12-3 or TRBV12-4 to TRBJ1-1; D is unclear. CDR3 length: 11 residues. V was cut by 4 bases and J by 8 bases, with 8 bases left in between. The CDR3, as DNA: TGTGCCAGCAGTTACACAGCCGAAGCTTTCTTT. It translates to CASSYTAEAFF.

The CDR3 nucleotides read TGTGCCTGGAGTAAGGGCAGGGTTATGAACACTGAAGCTTTCTTT. It encodes CAWSKGRVMNTEAFF. The J gene is TRBJ1-1, the V gene TRBV30, with D perhaps matching TRBD1 (5 bases). The V gene's germline CDR1 is GTSNPN and CDR2 SVGIG (reference sequence). The CDR3 runs 15 residues. V dropped 2 bases and J dropped 0 bases, with 13 bases sitting between them.

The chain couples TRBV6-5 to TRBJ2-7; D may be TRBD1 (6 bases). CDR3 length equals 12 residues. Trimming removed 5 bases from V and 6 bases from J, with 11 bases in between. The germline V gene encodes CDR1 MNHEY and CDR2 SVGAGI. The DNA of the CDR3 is TGTGCCAGCAGTCCGACAGGCGCCGAGCAGTACTTC. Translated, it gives CASSPTGAEQYF.

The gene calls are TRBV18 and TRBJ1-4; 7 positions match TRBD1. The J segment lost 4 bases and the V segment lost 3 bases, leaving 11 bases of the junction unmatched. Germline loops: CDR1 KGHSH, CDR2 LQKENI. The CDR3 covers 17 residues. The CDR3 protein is CASSPSSGTVLNEKLFF. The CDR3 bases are TGTGCCAGCTCACCCTCCTCCGGGACAGTGCTTAATGAAAAACTGTTTTTT.

CDR3 amino acids: CASSFNSGRNEKLFF. CDR3 coding DNA: TGTGCCAGCAGTTTTAACTCAGGCCGGAATGAAAAACTGTTTTTT. V is TRBV27 and J is TRBJ1-4, with D uncertain. This CDR3 contains 15 residues. V lost 3 bases, J lost 5 bases, and 13 bases lay in between. Germline lookup yields CDR1 MNHEY and CDR2 SMNVEV (reference sequence).

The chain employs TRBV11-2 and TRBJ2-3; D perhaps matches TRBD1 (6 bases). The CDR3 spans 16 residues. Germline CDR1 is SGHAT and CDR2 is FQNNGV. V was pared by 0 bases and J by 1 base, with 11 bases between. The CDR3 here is CASSLDQAGGTDTQYF. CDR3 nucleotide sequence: TGTGCCAGCAGCTTAGATCAGGCAGGGGGCACAGATACGCAGTATTTT.

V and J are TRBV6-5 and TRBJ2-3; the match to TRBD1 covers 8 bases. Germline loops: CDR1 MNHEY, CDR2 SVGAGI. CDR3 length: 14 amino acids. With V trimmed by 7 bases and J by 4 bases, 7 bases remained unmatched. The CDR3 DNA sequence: TGTGCCAGCATTAGAGACAGGGGCGCAGATACGCAGTATTTT. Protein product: CASIRDRGADTQYF.

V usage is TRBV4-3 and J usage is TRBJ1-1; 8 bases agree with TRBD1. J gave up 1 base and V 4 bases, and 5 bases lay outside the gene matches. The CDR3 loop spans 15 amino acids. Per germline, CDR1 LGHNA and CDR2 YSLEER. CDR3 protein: CASSPLTGANTEAFF. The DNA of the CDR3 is TGCGCCAGCAGCCCGCTGACAGGGGCGAACACTGAAGCTTTCTTT.

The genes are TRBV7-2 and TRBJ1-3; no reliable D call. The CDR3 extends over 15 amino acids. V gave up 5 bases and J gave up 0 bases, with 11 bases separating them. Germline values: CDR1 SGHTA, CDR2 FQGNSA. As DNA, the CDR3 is TGTGCCAGCAGCCCCCGACAAGGCTCTGGAAACACCATATATTTT. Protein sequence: CASSPRQGSGNTIYF.

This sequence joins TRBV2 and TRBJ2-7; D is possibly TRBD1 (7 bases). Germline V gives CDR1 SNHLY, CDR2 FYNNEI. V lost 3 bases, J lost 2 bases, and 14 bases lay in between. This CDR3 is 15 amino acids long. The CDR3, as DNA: TGTGCCAGCAGTGACGGCGGGGACAGAACCTACGAGCAGTACTTC. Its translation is CASSDGGDRTYEQYF.

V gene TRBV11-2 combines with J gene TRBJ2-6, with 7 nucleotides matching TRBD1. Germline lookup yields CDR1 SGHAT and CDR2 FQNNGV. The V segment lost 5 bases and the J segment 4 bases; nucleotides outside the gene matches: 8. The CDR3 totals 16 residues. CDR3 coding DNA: TGTGCCAGCAGCGGTTTAGACAGGGCAGGGGCCAACGTCCTGACTTTC. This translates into CASSGLDRAGANVLTF.

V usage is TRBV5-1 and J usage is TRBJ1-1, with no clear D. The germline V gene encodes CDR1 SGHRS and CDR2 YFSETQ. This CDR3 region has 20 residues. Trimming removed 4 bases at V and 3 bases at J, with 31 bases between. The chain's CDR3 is CASSLEGGGRRLVGDTEAFF. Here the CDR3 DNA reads TGCGCCAGCAGCCTCGAAGGCGGTGGCAGGAGGCTCGTCGGGGACACTGAAGCTTTCTTT.

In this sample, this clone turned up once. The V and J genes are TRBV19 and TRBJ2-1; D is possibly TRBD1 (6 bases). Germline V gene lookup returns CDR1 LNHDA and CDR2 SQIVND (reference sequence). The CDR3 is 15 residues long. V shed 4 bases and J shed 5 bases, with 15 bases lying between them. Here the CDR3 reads CASSNRVAMDNEQFF. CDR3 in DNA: TGTGCCAGTAGTAACAGGGTTGCTATGGACAATGAGCAGTTCTTC.

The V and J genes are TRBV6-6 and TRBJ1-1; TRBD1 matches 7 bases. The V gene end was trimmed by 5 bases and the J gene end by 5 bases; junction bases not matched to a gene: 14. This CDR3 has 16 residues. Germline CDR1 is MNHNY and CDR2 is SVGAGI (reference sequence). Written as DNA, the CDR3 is TGTGCCAGCAGTACGTATAGGACGAGGGGGCGGACTGAAGCTTTCTTT. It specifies CASSTYRTRGRTEAFF.